This T cell receptor beta chain was profiled in a study of blood T cell repertoires in COVID-19. As processed by the authors: Using reference gene primer amplification, nucleated cell counts were estimated. Repertoires were generated with immunoSEQ multiplex PCR, while TCRdb's copy carries only in-frame clones and drops some. That table supplies the V and J calls and clone size; D and trimming were determined from the DNA. The profile shows 130,000 or so clones, around 80% of them singletons. The germline gives CDR1 MNHNS, CDR2 SASEGT. The CDR3 extends over 14 amino acids. Trimming took 2 bases from V and 1 from J, leaving 8 bases between them.

The sample comprised peripheral blood. The clonotype comes from a man aged 55 to 69 with active or convalescent COVID-19. The chain carries TRBV6-1 and TRBJ1-2, with D possibly TRBD1 on 5 matching bases. CDR3 loop: CASSEQGFNYGYTF. DNA of the CDR3: TGTGCCAGCAGTGAACAGGGTTTTAACTATGGCTACACCTTC.